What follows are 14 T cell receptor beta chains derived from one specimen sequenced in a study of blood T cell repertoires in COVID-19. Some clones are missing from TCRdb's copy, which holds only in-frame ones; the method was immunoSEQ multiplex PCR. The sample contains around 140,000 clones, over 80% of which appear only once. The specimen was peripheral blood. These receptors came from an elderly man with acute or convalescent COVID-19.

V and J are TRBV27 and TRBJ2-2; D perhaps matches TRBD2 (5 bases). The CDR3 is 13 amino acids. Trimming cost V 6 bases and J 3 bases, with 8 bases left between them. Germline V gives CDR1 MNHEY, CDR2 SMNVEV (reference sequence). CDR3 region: CASSTSHTGELFF. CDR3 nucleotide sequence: TGTGCCAGCAGCACTAGTCACACCGGGGAGCTGTTTTTT.

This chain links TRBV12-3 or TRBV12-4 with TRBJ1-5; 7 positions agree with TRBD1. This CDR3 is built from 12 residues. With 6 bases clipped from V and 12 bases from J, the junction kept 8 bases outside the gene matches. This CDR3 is CASSSPTGNQHF. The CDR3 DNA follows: TGTGCCAGCAGCTCACCGACAGGGAACCAGCATTTT.

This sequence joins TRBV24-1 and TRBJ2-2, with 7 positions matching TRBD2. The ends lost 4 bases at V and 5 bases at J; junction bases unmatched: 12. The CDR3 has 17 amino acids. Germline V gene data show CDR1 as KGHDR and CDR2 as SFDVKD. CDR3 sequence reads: CATSETSQPRTTGELFF. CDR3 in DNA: TGTGCCACCAGTGAGACTAGCCAACCTCGAACAACCGGGGAGCTGTTTTTT.

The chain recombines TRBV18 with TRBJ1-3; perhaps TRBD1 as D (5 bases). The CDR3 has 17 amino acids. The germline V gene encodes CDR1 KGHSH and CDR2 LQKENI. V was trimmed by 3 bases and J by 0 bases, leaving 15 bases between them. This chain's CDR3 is CASSPPRDPYSGNTIYF. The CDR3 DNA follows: TGTGCCAGCTCACCCCCCAGGGATCCCTACTCTGGAAACACCATATATTTT.

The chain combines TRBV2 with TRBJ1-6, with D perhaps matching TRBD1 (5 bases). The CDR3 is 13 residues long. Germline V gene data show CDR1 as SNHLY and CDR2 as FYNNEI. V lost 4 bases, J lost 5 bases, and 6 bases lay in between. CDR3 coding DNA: TGTGCCAGCAGTGGACAGCATAATTCACCCCTCCACTTT. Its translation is CASSGQHNSPLHF. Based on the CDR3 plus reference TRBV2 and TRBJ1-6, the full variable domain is EPEVTQTPSHQVTQMGQEVILRCVPISNHLYFYWYRQILGQKVEFLVSFYNNEISEKSEIFDDQFSVERPDGSNFTLKIRSTKLEDSAMYFCASSGQHNSPLHFGNGTRLTVT.

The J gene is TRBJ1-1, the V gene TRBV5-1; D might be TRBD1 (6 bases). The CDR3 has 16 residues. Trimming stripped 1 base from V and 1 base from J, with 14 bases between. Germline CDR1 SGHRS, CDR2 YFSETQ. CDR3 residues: CASSLKGQTPNTEAFF. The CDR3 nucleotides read TGCGCCAGCAGCTTGAAAGGACAGACTCCGAACACTGAAGCTTTCTTT.

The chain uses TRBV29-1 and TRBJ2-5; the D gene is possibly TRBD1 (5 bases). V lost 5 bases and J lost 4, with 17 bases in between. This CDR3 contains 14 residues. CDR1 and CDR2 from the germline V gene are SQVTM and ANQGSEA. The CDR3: CSVTEQDGLETQYF. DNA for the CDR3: TGCAGCGTTACAGAACAGGATGGTTTAGAGACCCAGTACTTC.

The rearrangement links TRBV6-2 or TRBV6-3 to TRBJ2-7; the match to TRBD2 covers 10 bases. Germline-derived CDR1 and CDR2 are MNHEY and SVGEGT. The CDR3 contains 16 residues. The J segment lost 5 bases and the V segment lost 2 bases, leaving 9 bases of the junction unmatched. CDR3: CASSYALAGVFHEQYF. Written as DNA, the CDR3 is TGTGCCAGCAGTTACGCGCTAGCGGGAGTTTTCCACGAGCAGTACTTC.

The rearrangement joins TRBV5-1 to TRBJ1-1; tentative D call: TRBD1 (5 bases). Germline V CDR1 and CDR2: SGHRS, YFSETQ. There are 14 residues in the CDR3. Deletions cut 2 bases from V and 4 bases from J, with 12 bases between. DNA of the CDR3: TGCGCCAGCAGCTTCGGCAGGGAGGCCACTGAAGCTTTCTTT. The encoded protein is CASSFGREATEAFF.

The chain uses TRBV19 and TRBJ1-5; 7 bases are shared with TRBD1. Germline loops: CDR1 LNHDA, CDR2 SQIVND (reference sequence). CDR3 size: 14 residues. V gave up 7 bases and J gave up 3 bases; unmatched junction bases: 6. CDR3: CASTTTGVNQPQHF. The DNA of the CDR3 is TGTGCCAGTACCACAACAGGGGTCAATCAGCCCCAGCATTTT.

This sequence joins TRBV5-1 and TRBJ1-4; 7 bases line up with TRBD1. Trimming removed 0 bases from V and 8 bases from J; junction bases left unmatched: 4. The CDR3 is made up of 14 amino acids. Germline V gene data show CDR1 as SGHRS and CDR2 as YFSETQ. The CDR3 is CASSLGRGYEKLFF. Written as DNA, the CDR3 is TGCGCCAGCAGCTTGGGCAGGGGGTACGAAAAACTGTTTTTT. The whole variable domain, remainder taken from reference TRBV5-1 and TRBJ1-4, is KAGVTQTPRYLIKTRGQQVTLSCSPISGHRSVSWYQQTPGQGLQFLFEYFSETQRNKGNFPGRFSGRQFSNSRSEMNVSTLELGDSALYLCASSLGRGYEKLFFGSGTQLSVL.

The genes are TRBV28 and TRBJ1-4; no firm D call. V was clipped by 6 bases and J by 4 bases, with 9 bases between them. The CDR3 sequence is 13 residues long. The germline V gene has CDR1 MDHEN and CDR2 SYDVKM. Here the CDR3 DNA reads TGTGCCAGCAGCGACACCTATAATGAAAAACTGTTTTTT. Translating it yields CASSDTYNEKLFF.

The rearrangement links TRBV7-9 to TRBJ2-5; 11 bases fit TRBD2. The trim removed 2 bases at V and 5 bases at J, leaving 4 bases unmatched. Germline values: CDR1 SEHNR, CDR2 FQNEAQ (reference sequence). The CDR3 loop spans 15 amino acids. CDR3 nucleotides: TGTGCCAGCAGCTTATGGCTAGCGGGGGGCGAGACCCAGTACTTC. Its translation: CASSLWLAGGETQYF. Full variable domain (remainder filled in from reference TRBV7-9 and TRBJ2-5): DTGVSQNPRHKITKRGQNVTFRCDPISEHNRLYWYRQTLGQGPEFLTYFQNEAQLEKSRLLSDRFSAERPKGSFSTLEIQRTEQGDSAMYLCASSLWLAGGETQYFGPGTRLLVL.

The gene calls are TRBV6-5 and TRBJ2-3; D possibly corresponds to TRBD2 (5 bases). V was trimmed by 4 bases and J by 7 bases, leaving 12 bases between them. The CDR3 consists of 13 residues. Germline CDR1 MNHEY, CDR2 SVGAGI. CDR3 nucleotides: TGTGCCAGCAGTTCCCCCCGAGGGTATACGCAGTATTTT. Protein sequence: CASSSPRGYTQYF.